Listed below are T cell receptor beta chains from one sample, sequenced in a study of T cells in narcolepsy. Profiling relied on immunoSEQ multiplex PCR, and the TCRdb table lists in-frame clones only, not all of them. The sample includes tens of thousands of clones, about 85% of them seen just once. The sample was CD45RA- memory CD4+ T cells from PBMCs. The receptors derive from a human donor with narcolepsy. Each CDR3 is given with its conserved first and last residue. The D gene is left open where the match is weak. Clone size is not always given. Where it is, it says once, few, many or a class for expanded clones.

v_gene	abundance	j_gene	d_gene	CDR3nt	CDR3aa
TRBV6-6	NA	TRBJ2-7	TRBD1	TGTGCCAGCAGGCGACTCGAGACAGGGAACTACGAGCAGTACTTC	CASRRLETGNYEQYF
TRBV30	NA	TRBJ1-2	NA	TGTGCCTCAACTCCTACAGGGTTCTACTATGGCTACACCTTC	CASTPTGFYYGYTF
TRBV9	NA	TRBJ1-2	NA	TGTGCCAGCAGCGTAGATGACAGAGTCTCTAACTATGGCTACACCTTC	CASSVDDRVSNYGYTF
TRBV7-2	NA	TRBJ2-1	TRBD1	TGTGCCAGCAGCTTAGACACGACAGGGGTCTACAATGAGCAGTTCTTC	CASSLDTTGVYNEQFF
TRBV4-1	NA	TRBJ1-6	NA	TGCGCCAGCAGCCAAGACACCGGGAATCCGGGTTCACCCCTCCACTTT	CASSQDTGNPGSPLHF
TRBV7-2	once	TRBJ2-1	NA	TGTGCCAGCAGCTTAAGCGGTGCGAATGAGCAGTTCTTC	CASSLSGANEQFF
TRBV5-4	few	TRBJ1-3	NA	TGTGCCAGCAGCGGTCAACAGGGAAACCGAAACACCATATATTTT	CASSGQQGNRNTIYF
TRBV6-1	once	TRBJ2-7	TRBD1	TGTGCCAGCAGTGAGGCAGGGGGCGCCTACGAGCAGTACTTC	CASSEAGGAYEQYF
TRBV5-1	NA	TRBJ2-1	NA	TGCGCCAGCAGCCCAGGGACTCTACCCTACAATGAGCAGTTCTTC	CASSPGTLPYNEQFF
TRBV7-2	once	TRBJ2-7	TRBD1	TGTGCCAGCAGCTTAGACCCAGGGGGCTACGAGCAGTACTTC	CASSLDPGGYEQYF
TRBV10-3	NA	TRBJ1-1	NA	TGTGCCATCAGTGAGGGGATTACGGAAGCTTTCTTT	CAISEGITEAFF
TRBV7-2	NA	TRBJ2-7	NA	TGTGCCAGCAGCCTCCGCTACGAGCAGTACTTC	CASSLRYEQYF
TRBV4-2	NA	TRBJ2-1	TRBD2	TGTGCCAGCAGCCAAGTATCCGCTAGCGGGGGGGCAAATGAGCAGTTCTTC	CASSQVSASGGANEQFF
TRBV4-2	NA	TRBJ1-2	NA	TGTGCCAGCAGCCAAGTTGGCGGAGGGCTTGGTGGCTACACCTTC	CASSQVGGGLGGYTF
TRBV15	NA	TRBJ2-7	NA	TGTGCCACCAGCAGAGAGAGGGGCCGAGCGTCCTACGAGCAGTACTTC	CATSRERGRASYEQYF
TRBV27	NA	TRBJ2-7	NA	TGTGCCAGCAGGGGGGGGGCAGGGCTTCCCGCCGACGAGCAGTACTTC	CASRGGAGLPADEQYF
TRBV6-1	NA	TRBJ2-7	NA	TGTGCCAGCAGTGAAGCAGTCGACTACGAGCAGTACTTC	CASSEAVDYEQYF
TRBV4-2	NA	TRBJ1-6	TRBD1	TGTGCCAGCAGCCAAGCACGACAGGGTTATAATTCACCCCTCCACTTT	CASSQARQGYNSPLHF
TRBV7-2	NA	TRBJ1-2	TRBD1	TGTGCCAGCAGCTCGCAGGGGGCGCGTTATGGCTACACCTTC	CASSSQGARYGYTF
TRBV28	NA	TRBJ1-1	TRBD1	TGTGCCAGCGTACGTAGTGGGCAGGGGGAAACTGAAGCTTTCTTT	CASVRSGQGETEAFF
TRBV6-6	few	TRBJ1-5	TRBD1	TGTGCCAGCAGCACCGGGACAGGGGCTTCCAGTCAGCCCCAGCATTTT	CASSTGTGASSQPQHF
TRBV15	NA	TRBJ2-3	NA	TGTGCCACCAGCAGAGATCAGGAGGGAACAGATACGCAGTATTTT	CATSRDQEGTDTQYF
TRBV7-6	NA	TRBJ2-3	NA	TGTGCCAGCAGCTTAAAGGACCGAGATACGCAGTATTTT	CASSLKDRDTQYF
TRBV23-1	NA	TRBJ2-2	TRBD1	TGCGCCAGCACCGAAGGTCCGCTGACAGGGCCGAACACCGGGGAGCTGTTTTTT	CASTEGPLTGPNTGELFF
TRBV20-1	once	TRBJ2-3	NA	TGCAGTGCTTACCGAGTTGGGCAGTATTTT	CSAYRVGQYF
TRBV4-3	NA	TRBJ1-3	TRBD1	TGCGCCAGCAGCCTCAGCGGGACAGCTGGAAACACCATATATTTT	CASSLSGTAGNTIYF
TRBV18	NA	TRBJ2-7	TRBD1	TGTGCCAGCTCACCCACAGGGGGCGAGCAGTACTTC	CASSPTGGEQYF
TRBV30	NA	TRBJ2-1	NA	TGTGCCTGGGGACAGAGAAGCAATGAGCAGTTCTTC	CAWGQRSNEQFF
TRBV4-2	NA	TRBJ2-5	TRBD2	TGTGCCAGCAGCCAAGAACAGCGGGGGTACCAAGAGACCCAGTACTTC	CASSQEQRGYQETQYF
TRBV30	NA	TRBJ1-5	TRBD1	TGTGCCTGGAACCCTCCAGGGGGCCGCAATCAGCCCCAGCATTTT	CAWNPPGGRNQPQHF
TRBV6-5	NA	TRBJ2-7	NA	TGTGCCAGCAGTTACTCGTATGGGGAATCCTACGAGCAGTACTTC	CASSYSYGESYEQYF
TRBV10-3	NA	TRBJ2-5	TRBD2	TGTGCCATCGGGGCGGGGGGCTCCCAAGAGACCCAGTACTTC	CAIGAGGSQETQYF
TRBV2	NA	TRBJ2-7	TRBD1	TGTGCCAGTTCCCCCGGGACAGCACACTACGAGCAGTACTTC	CASSPGTAHYEQYF
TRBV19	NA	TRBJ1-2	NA	TGTGCCAGTAGTATTGGGTGGGGTACGGGTGGCTACACCTTC	CASSIGWGTGGYTF
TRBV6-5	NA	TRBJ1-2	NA	TGTGCCAGCAGTTACTCAGATGGGGGCTATGGCTACACCTTC	CASSYSDGGYGYTF
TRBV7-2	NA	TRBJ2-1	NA	TGTGCCAGCAGCTTACGAGAAGGGCGCCACAATGAGCAGTTCTTC	CASSLREGRHNEQFF
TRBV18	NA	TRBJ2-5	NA	TGTGCCAGCTCACCAACCTCGGAGACCCAGTACTTC	CASSPTSETQYF